This T cell receptor beta chain was captured in a study of beta chain features in type 1 diabetes. Germline V CDR1 and CDR2: SGHAT, FQNNGV. CDR3 length: 13 amino acids. V lost 1 base and J lost 5, with 6 bases in between. In regard to this clone: The antigen remains unidentified.

Findings of the study overall: Shorter templates may be favored by PCR, equally so in patients and controls.

Reverse transcribing all isolated RNA meant expressed TCRB transcripts were sequenced. The data were produced by immunoSEQ multiplex PCR, yet TCRdb's version contains in-frame clones alone and is incomplete. The data hold a few hundred thousand clones, with roughly an eighth observed a single time. This TCR derives from a man between 18 and 29 years old in good health. Sequences were obtained from naive CD4+ T cells from blood. This chain uses TRBV11-2 with TRBJ1-5; D not resolved. The CDR3 protein is CASSLGLYQPQHF. CDR3 DNA: TGTGCCAGCAGCTTAGGCCTATATCAGCCCCAGCATTTT.